The rows below give T cell receptor beta chains drawn from one sample of a study of chemoradiotherapy in HPV16-positive cancers. The assay was immunoSEQ multiplex PCR, and TCRdb's table has in-frame clones only and misses some. The table has 11,000 or so clones, 65% to 85% seen once. Collection took place from a patient who underwent chemoradiotherapy. The receptor set was obtained from a human donor with HPV-associated anogenital cancer. The CDR3 runs from the conserved cysteine through the conserved F or W.

J gene	V gene	CDR3 protein
TRBJ2-6	TRBV19	CASSIEDSLSGANVLTF
TRBJ2-7	TRBV11-1	CASSFGLAGGDEQYF
TRBJ2-7	TRBV5-1	CASSLKASYEQYF
TRBJ2-1	TRBV20-1	CSAGVSDEQFF
TRBJ2-5	TRBV4-1	CASSQGMVGLAGDRETQYF
TRBJ1-5	TRBV6-5	CASSFSGAEGQPQHF
TRBJ2-1	TRBV5-1	CASSLESDSYNEQFF
TRBJ2-1	TRBV30	CAWRFGDEQFF
TRBJ2-3	TRBV5-8	CASSAAGTSIGTDTQYF
TRBJ2-3	TRBV9	CASGGQGVTDTQYF
TRBJ1-1	TRBV19	CASSLWEGARAFF
TRBJ2-2	TRBV19	CASSGARELFF
TRBJ1-2	TRBV7-2	CASSLAPSGNYGYTF
TRBJ2-3	TRBV5-4	CASSPPKGQSTDTQYF
TRBJ2-2	TRBV11-2	CASSSPVVGRFTGELFF
TRBJ1-1	TRBV7-9	CASSPRQGKNTEAFF
TRBJ2-7	TRBV7-9	CASSYDGGTPEQYF
TRBJ2-7	TRBV28	CASSASLAGFYEQYF
TRBJ2-7	TRBV7-2	CASSPAISYEQYF
TRBJ1-1	TRBV5-1	CASSLEGFNTEAFF
TRBJ2-2	TRBV7-3	CASSPGSGRPGELFF
TRBJ2-1	TRBV2	CASKWTENNEQFF
TRBJ2-7	TRBV9	CASSVASVPYEQYF
TRBJ1-1	TRBV7-2	CASSQRTGSGTEAFF
TRBJ2-7	TRBV7-2	CASSYRDRGDYEQYF
TRBJ2-7	TRBV30	CAWSVRRQQPEQYF
TRBJ2-1	TRBV7-8	CATRPPGSNNNEQFF
TRBJ1-2	TRBV5-6	CASSLWGTQTNYGYTF
TRBJ1-5	TRBV19	CASSPPGAGEPQHF
TRBJ1-5	TRBV27	CASSLGGSNQPQHF
TRBJ2-7	TRBV6-5	CASSSQGASREQYF
TRBJ2-1	TRBV14	CASSPLGHSYNEQFF
TRBJ2-1	TRBV10-1	CASSPSGAYNEQFF
TRBJ1-2	TRBV5-4	CASSAGQINYGYTF
TRBJ1-5	TRBV29-1	CSVREGVDQPQHF
TRBJ2-1	TRBV10-2	CASSEKLQHIYSGRGENKYNEQFF
TRBJ2-7	TRBV6-6	CASSYSMSSAYEQYF
TRBJ2-7	TRBV28	CASSSYQGAHYEQYF
TRBJ2-7	TRBV5-1	CASSLVPTGSGEQYF
TRBJ2-2	TRBV7-3	CASSDKTSGGTGELFF
TRBJ1-2	TRBV28	CASFNRDRGLGYTF
TRBJ2-7	TRBV7-7	CASSQDLSSYEQYF
TRBJ2-1	TRBV6-1	CASSEGLADYNEQFF
TRBJ2-1	TRBV7-3	CASSLAGAVYNEQFF
TRBJ1-1	TRBV2	CASSEGQGLNTEAFF
TRBJ1-1	TRBV7-9	CASSLDGASTEAFF
TRBJ2-1	TRBV30	CALSAQYNEQFF
TRBJ2-1	TRBV7-9	CASSFSNNEQFF
TRBJ2-1	TRBV11-2	CASSLASGRKNEQFF
TRBJ2-7	TRBV4-2	CASSQYEGYEQYF
TRBJ1-1	TRBV7-9	CASSLEGVGTEAFF
TRBJ2-7	TRBV5-1	CASSGGHPSLIYEQYF
TRBJ1-5	TRBV6-1	CASTVGLTGNQPQHF
TRBJ2-1	TRBV4-3	CAGSQLTGVNNEQFF
TRBJ1-4	TRBV28	CASSPIDKTTNEKLFF